This T cell receptor beta chain was recorded in a study of T cell responses to AZD1222 COVID-19 vaccine. Note on this clone: Its antigen is as yet unknown.

Assay used: immunoSEQ multiplex PCR; TCRdb lists only in-frame clones, some missing. The repertoire holds more than 70,000 clones, with around 93% as singletons. The CDR3 loop spans 13 amino acids. Trimming cost V 0 bases and J 5 bases, with 8 bases left between them. From germline, CDR1 is SGHRS and CDR2 YFSETQ. Study conclusions and caveats: Scientists sampled the repertoires only once the peak T cell response had passed.

Analyses pooled second doses at about 4 or about 12 weeks. The receptor was isolated from an adult who received the AZD1222 COVID-19 vaccine. Sample: peripheral blood, taken 28 days after the second AZD1222 dose. This chain uses TRBV5-1 with TRBJ1-1; D remains unclear. In DNA form, the CDR3 reads TGCGCCAGCAGCTTGGCGGTTGGGACTGAAGCTTTCTTT. Protein sequence: CASSLAVGTEAFF.